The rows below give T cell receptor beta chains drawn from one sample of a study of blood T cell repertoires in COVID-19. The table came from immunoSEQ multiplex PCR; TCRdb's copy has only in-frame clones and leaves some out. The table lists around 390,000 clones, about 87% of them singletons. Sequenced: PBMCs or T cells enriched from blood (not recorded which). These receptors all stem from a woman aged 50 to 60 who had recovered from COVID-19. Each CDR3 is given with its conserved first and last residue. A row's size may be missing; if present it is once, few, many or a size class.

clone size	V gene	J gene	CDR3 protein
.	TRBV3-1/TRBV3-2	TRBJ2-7	CASSLLGQKYEQYF
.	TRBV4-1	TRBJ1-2	CASSQVGQGVEVGYTF
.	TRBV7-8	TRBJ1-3	CASSLVGGGNTIYF
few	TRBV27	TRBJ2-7	CASSPGQIYEQYF
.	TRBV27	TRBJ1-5	CASSLRMTGGRNQPQHF
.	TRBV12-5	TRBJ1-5	CASGSSGTGWGSYQPQHF
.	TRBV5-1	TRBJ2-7	CASSLEPGQNYEQYF
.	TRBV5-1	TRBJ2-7	CASSFLGQESYEQYF
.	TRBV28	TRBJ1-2	CASAPGADYGYTF
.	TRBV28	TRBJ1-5	CASSGRGYLNF
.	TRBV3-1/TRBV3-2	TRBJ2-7	CASSHDSYEQYF
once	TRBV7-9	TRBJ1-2	CASSYSGTVGSYGYTF
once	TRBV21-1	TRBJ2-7	CASSKKGEGYEQYF
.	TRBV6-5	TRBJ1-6	CASSYGGTSPLHF
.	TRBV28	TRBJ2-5	CASRFSKETQYF
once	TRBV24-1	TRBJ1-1	CATSGPLGAFTEAFF
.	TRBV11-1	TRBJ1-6	CASTSGTPNSPLHF
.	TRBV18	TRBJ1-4	CASSPGHREKLFF
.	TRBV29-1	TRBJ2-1	CSVESSGAQRNEQFF
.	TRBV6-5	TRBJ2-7	CASSYKRGTYYEQYF
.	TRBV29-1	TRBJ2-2	CSVEANSRELFF
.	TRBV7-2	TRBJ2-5	CATTLGSGGQETQYF
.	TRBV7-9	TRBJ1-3	CASSLFVLPGRGNTIYF
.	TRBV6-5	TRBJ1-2	CASSYEGVGYGYTF
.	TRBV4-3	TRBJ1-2	CASSHPTYGYTF
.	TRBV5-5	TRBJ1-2	CASRLIGTGTGHGYTF
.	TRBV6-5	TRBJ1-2	CASSYGGDYGYTF
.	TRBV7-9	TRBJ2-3	CASSLAVAGDTQYF
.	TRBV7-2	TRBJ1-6	CASSFSRSLSYNSPLHF
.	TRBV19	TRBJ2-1	CASWGGEKNEQFF
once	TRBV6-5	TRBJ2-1	CASTLSGGIYNEQFF
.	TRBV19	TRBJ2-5	CASQTGEQETQYF
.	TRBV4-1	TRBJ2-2	CASSQDAGVIGTGELFF
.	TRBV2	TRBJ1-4	CASSPVGGLGNEKLFF
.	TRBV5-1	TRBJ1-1	CASSPLGAEAFF
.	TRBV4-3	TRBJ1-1	CASSQDDGGLLGAFF
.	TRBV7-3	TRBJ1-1	CASSLSGRSTEAFF
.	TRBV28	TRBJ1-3	CASLPSRYGNTIYF
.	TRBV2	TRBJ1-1	CASIRDRGLTEAFF
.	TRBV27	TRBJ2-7	CASSTSGGTGSYEQYF
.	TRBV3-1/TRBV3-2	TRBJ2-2	CASRDRGLNTGELFF
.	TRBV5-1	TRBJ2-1	CASSPKILAASYNEQFF